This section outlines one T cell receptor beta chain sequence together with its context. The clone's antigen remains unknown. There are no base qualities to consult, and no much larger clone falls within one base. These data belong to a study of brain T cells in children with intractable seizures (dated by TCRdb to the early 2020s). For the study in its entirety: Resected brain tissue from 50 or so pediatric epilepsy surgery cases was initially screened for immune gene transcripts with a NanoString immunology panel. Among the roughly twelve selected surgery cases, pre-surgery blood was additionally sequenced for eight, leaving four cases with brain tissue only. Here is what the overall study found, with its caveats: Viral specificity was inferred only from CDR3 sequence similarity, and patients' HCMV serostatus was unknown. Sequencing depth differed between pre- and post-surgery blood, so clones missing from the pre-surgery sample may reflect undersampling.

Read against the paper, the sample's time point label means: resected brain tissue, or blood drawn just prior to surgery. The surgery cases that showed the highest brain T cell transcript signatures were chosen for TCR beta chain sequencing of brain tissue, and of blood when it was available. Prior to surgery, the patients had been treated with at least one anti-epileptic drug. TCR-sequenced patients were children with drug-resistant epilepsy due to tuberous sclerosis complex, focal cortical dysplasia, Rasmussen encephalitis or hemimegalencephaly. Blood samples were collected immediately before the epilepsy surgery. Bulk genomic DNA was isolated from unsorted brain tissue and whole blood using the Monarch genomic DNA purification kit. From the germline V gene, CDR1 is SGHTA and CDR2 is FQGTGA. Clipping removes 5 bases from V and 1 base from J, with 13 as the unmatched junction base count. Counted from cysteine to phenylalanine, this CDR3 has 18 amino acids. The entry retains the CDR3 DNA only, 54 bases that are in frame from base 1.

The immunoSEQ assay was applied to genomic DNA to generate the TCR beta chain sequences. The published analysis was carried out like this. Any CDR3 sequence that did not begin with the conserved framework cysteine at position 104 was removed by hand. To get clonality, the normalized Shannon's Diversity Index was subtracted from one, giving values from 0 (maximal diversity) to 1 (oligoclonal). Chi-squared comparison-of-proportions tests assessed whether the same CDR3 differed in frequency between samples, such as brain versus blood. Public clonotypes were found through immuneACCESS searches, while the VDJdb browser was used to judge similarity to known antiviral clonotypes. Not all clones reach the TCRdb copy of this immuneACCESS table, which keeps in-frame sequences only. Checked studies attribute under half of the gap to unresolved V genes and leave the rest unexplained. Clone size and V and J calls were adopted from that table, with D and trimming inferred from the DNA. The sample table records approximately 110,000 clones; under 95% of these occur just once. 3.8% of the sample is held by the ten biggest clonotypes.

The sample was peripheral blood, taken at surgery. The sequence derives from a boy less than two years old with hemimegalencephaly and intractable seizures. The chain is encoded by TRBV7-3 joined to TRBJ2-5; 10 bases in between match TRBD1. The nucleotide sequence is TGTGCCAGCAGCCCCTCGACAGGGGGCGGCGGGAGCCAAGAGACCCAGTACTTC. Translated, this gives CASSPSTGGGGSQETQYF.